The table lists the clone carrying this T cell receptor (beta chain) with a few counts. This sample was taken from a study of blood T cell repertoires in COVID-19. In the study overall: COVID-19 samples, acute and convalescent, were from the United States, Italy and Spain.

The J segment lost 14 bases and the V segment lost 3 bases, leaving 11 bases of the junction unmatched. The CDR3 runs 14 residues. Germline V gene data show CDR1 as SNHLY and CDR2 as FYNNEI. TCRdb's copy holds only in-frame clones and misses some; the assay was immunoSEQ multiplex PCR. The repertoire includes tens of thousands of clones, around 86% of them detected once, and approximately 10% sits in the top ten. The chain combines TRBV2 with TRBJ1-5; 9 nucleotides match TRBD1. This TCR was recovered from a human donor in a cohort sampled during active COVID-19. The specimen sequenced was peripheral blood. The chain's CDR3 is CASSELRDRAREHF. CDR3 DNA sequence: TGTGCCAGCAGTGAGCTTAGGGACAGGGCCAGGGAGCATTTT.